These 12 T cell receptor beta chains were all obtained from the same sample, sequenced in a study of tumor-infiltrating lymphocytes in glioblastoma multiforme. TCRB libraries came from RNA via three nested multiplex PCR rounds. One entry per CDR3 protein results from TCRdb running MiXCR on the multiplex PCR reads. Among about 9,600 distinct CDR3 sequences listed, 67% were seen once. The sample was brain tumor tissue. Receptors originate from a male donor with glioblastoma.

Of note for this clonotype: Mismatch with germline at one junction end may stem from a read error. The J gene is TRBJ2-3, the V gene TRBV20-1, with 16 bases that match TRBD2. The CDR3 runs to 18 residues. Per the germline V gene, CDR1 is DFQATT and CDR2 is SNEGSKA (reference sequence). CDR3 region: CSARSGTSGRACTDTQYF. CDR3 sequence (DNA): TGCAGCGCTAGATCCGGGACTAGCGGGAGGGCCTGCACAGATACGCAGTATTTT.

A remark on this clonotype: A read error is likely, as this CDR3 ends without the conserved phenylalanine or tryptophan. The DNA is omitted, as the CDR3 cannot be located on it reliably, and the CDR3 follows TCRdb's listing. This chain uses TRBV11-2 with TRBJ2-5; the table calls TRBD1, which could not be checked here. The CDR3 contains 12 residues when both ends are counted. Per the germline V gene, CDR1 is SGHAT and CDR2 is FQNNGV. CDR3 region: CASSRWGETKYY.

This sequence joins TRBV29-1 and TRBJ1-3; D remains unclear. The CDR3 runs 14 residues. V lost 7 bases and J 0 bases, leaving 13 bases between the germline ends. The germline CDR1 and CDR2 sequences are SQVTM and ANQGSEA. CDR3 sequence: CSANLFSSGNTIYF. CDR3 DNA sequence: TGCAGCGCCAACCTATTTAGCTCTGGAAACACCATATATTTT.

This clonotype occurred a few times. CDR3 in DNA: TGCGCCAGCAGCCAGGACCTGATGGGATCCCTCAAGCAGTACTTC. Translated: CASSQDLMGSLKQYF. V gene TRBV4-1 combines with J gene TRBJ2-7; D not certain. This CDR3 has 15 amino acids. V was trimmed by 3 bases and J by 8 bases, leaving 20 bases between them. The germline V gene has CDR1 MGHRA and CDR2 YSYEKL.

To note about this clonotype: A junction end diverges from the germline sequence, so it may reflect a read error. The rearrangement joins TRBV11-2 to TRBJ2-1; TRBD2 is a possible D gene (5 bases). This CDR3 spans 17 amino acids. Germline assignment: CDR1 SGHAT and CDR2 FQNNGV. CDR3: CPSSLAVRGPSRNEQFF. The CDR3 nucleotides read TGTCCCAGCAGCTTAGCAGTAAGAGGGCCTTCGCGCAATGAGCAATTCTTC.

The chain recombines TRBV13 with TRBJ2-2, with D uncertain. V dropped 7 bases and J dropped 1 base, with 10 bases sitting between them. Germline CDR1 is PRHDT and CDR2 is FYEKMQ (reference sequence). The CDR3 has 14 amino acids. CDR3: CASIQGQNTGELFF. The DNA for the CDR3 is TGTGCCAGCATCCAAGGTCAGAACACCGGGGAGCTGTTTTTT.

The genes are TRBV29-1 and TRBJ2-3, with TRBD2 identical over 8 bases. The CDR3 is made up of 14 amino acids. V trimming: 2 bases; J trimming: 5 bases; junction bases outside the gene matches: 6. Germline V gene sequence: CDR1 SQVTM, CDR2 ANQGSEA. The CDR3 nucleotides are TGCAGCGTTGAACAAGGGGCGGGAGGAGATACGCAGTATTTT. It specifies CSVEQGAGGDTQYF.

Points on this clonotype: The junction does not match germline at one end; this may be a read error. The rearrangement uses TRBV29-1 and TRBJ2-3, with D possibly being TRBD1 or TRBD2 (5 bases each). The CDR3 covers 13 residues. Germline lookup yields CDR1 SQVTM and CDR2 ANQGSEA. For the CDR3, the DNA is TGCAGCGTTGAAACCGGGGCTGGAGTTACGCAGTACTTT. Amino acid sequence: CSVETGAGVTQYF.

The rearrangement links TRBV20-1 to TRBJ1-5; possible D gene TRBD1, 5 bases. The length of the CDR3 is 14 residues. Germline lookup yields CDR1 DFQATT and CDR2 SNEGSKA (reference sequence). Trimming shortened V by 3 bases and J by 3 bases, and 12 bases separated the two germline ends. The CDR3 nucleotides are TGCAGTGCTAGTTGGGGACGGATCAATCAGCCCCAGCATTTT. Translation gives CSASWGRINQPQHF.

V and J are TRBV11-2 and TRBJ2-2, with 9 positions matching TRBD2. V was pared by 7 bases and J by 5 bases, with 8 bases of the junction left unmatched. CDR1 is SGHAT and CDR2 is FQNNGV in the germline V gene. The CDR3 runs to 15 residues. Written as DNA, the CDR3 is TGTGCCAGCACCCGGGCGGGGGGGACAACCGGGGAGCTGTTTTTT. As protein: CASTRAGGTTGELFF.

This clonotype is medium-sized within its sample. J is TRBJ2-2 and V is TRBV12-3 or TRBV12-4, with TRBD1 as a possible D gene (5 bases). Between the trimmed V and J ends, which lost 3 bases and 4 bases, there was a span of 15 bases. CDR3 length: 16 amino acids. As DNA, the CDR3 is TGTGCCAGCAGTTTCCGGGCAGGGTCGCGCACCGGGGAGCTGTTTTTT. Residues: CASSFRAGSRTGELFF.

The genes are TRBV11-2 and TRBJ2-1; TRBD1 agrees at 8 bases. CDR3 length: 14 residues. Germline CDR1 and CDR2: SGHAT and FQNNGV. Trimming removed 3 bases from V and 8 bases from J; junction bases left unmatched: 6. Here the CDR3 reads CASSFLSGGYEQFF. The CDR3 DNA reads as TGTGCCAGCAGCTTTTTGTCAGGGGGCTATGAGCAGTTCTTC.